These T cell receptor beta chains were read from a single sample in a study of shared clonotypes between healthy human individuals. Sequencing was performed with immunoSEQ multiplex PCR; in TCRdb, only in-frame clones are kept and a portion is missing. The table includes 2.3 million or so clones, just over 90% detected once. Sequenced input: naive CD4+ T cells from PBMCs. The receptor set was obtained from a man younger than 35 in good health. Some clones in this sample may be carry-over from other donors' samples. Each CDR3 is given with its conserved first and last residue. A D gene is named only where the DNA matches it firmly. A row's size may be missing; if present it is once, few, many or a size class.

d_call,v_call,clone_size,j_call,cdr3_nt,cdr3_aa
NA,TRBV19,once,TRBJ1-5,TGTGCCAGTAGTCCTTTCCAGGGTGGATTACAGCCCCAGCATTTT,CASSPFQGGLQPQHF
NA,TRBV6-5,once,TRBJ1-5,TGTGCCAGCAGTCAGAACAGGGCCAATCAGCCCCAGCATTTT,CASSQNRANQPQHF
NA,TRBV19,few,TRBJ1-1,TGTGCCAGTAGTACGTCTCCCCGGGGGAGGAGGGACACTGAAGCTTTCTTT,CASSTSPRGRRDTEAFF
TRBD1,TRBV18,NA,TRBJ2-7,TGTGCCAGCTCAACCCGGACAGGGCTCGACGAGCAGTACTTC,CASSTRTGLDEQYF
NA,TRBV19,NA,TRBJ1-5,TGTGCCAGTAGCAAGTATAGCAATCAGCCCCAGCATTTT,CASSKYSNQPQHF
NA,TRBV4-1,NA,TRBJ2-3,TGCGCCAGCAGCCAACAAGGGGGTACCCCAGATACGCAGTATTTT,CASSQQGGTPDTQYF
TRBD1,TRBV5-1,NA,TRBJ2-2,TGCGCCAGCAGCTTGTTCGGGGACAGAGGCGACACCGGGGAGCTGTTTTTT,CASSLFGDRGDTGELFF
NA,TRBV7-3,NA,TRBJ1-1,TGTGCCAGCAGCCCAGAGCATCGGACTGAAGCTTTCTTT,CASSPEHRTEAFF
NA,TRBV2,NA,TRBJ1-2,TGTGCCAGCAATAGCAGGGCGTACGGCTACACCTTC,CASNSRAYGYTF
NA,TRBV9,once,TRBJ2-7,TGTGCCAGCAGCGTAGCCGGAGGGCAGAACGCCTACGAGCAGTACTTC,CASSVAGGQNAYEQYF
NA,TRBV5-6,few,TRBJ1-5,TGTGCCAGCAGCGCCTCCGGGGTTGGGCGCAATCAGCCCCAGCATTTT,CASSASGVGRNQPQHF
TRBD1,TRBV28,NA,TRBJ2-2,TGTGCCAGCAGGGGACAGGGGGCGGGCGGGGAGCTGTTTTTT,CASRGQGAGGELFF
TRBD1,TRBV27,NA,TRBJ2-2,TGTGCCAGCAAATCCTTCATGAGGGGGCGCTTCGCCGGGGAGCTGTTTTTT,CASKSFMRGRFAGELFF
NA,TRBV30,NA,TRBJ2-1,TGTGCCTGGAGTGTAAGTACTCGGATAACCCGGTTCTTC,CAWSVSTRITRFF
NA,TRBV25-1,few,TRBJ1-5,TGTGCCAGCAGTGAGGGGGGGCGGAATCAGCCCCAGCATTTT,CASSEGGRNQPQHF
TRBD2,TRBV27,NA,TRBJ2-6,TGTGCCAGCACACAGGGACTAGCGGGGATCTCTGTAGGGGCCAACGTCCTGACTTTC,CASTQGLAGISVGANVLTF